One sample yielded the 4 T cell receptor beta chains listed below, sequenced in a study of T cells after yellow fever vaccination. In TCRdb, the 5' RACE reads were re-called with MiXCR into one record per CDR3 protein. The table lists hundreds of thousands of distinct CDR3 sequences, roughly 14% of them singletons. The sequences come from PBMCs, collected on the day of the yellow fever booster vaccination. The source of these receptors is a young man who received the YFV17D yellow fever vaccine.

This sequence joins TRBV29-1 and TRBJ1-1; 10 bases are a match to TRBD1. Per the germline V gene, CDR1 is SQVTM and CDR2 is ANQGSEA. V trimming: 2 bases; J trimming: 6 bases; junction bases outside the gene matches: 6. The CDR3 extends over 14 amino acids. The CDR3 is CSVERQGALAEAFF. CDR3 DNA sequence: TGCAGCGTTGAAAGACAGGGGGCGCTTGCTGAAGCTTTCTTT.

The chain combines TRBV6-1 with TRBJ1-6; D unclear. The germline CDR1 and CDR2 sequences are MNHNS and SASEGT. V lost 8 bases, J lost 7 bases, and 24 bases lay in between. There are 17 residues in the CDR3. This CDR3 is CASWDIDGIRLNSPLHF. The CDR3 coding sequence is TGTGCCAGCTGGGATATCGACGGGATAAGGCTGAATTCACCCCTCCACTTT.

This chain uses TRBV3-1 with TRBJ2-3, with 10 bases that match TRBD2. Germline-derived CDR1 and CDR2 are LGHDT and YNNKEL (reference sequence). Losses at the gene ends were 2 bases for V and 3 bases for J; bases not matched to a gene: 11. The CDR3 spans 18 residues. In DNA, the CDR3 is TGTGCCAGCAGCCAAATGGCCGGGACTAGCGATCGGACAGATACGCAGTATTTT. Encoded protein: CASSQMAGTSDRTDTQYF.

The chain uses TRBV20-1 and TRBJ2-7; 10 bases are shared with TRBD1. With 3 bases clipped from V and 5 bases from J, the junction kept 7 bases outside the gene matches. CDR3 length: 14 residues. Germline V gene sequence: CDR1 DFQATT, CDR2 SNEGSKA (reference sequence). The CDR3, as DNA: TGCAGTGCTAGTGACGGGACAGGGGCCCACGAGCAGTACTTC. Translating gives CSASDGTGAHEQYF.